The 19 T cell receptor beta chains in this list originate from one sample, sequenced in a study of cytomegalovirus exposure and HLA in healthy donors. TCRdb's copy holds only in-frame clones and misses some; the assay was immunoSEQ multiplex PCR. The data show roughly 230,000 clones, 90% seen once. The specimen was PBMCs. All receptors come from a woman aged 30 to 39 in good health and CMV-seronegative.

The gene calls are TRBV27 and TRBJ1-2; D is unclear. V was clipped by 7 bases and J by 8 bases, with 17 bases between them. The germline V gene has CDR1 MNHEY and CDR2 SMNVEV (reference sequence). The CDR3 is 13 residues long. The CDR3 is CASKSGFPGGYTF. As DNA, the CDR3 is TGTGCCAGCAAGTCGGGATTTCCCGGGGGCTACACCTTC.

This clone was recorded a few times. CDR3 amino acids: CASSLRGHNQPQHF. The CDR3 DNA follows: TGTGCCAGCAGTTTACGGGGGCACAATCAGCCCCAGCATTTT. This chain links TRBV27 with TRBJ1-5; a possible D gene is TRBD1 (6 bases). V shed 2 bases and J shed 3 bases, with 8 bases lying between them. Germline CDR1 MNHEY, CDR2 SMNVEV (reference sequence). The CDR3 runs 14 residues.

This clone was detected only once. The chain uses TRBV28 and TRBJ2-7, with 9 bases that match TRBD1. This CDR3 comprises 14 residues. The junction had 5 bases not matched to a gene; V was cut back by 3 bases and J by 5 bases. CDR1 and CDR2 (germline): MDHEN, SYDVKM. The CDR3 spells CASSLGQGSDEQYF. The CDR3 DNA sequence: TGTGCCAGCAGTTTGGGACAGGGTAGCGACGAGCAGTACTTC. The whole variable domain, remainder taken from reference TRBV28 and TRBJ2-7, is DVKVTQSSRYLVKRTGEKVFLECVQDMDHENMFWYRQDPGLGLRLIYFSYDVKMKEKGDIPEGYSVSREKKERFSLILESASTNQTSMYLCASSLGQGSDEQYFGPGTRLTVT.

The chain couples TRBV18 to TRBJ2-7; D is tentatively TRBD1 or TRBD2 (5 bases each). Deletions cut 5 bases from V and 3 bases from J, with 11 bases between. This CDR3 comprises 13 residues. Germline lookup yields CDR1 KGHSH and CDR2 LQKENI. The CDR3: CASSFGTDYEQYF. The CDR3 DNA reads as TGTGCCAGCTCATTCGGGACGGACTACGAGCAGTACTTC.

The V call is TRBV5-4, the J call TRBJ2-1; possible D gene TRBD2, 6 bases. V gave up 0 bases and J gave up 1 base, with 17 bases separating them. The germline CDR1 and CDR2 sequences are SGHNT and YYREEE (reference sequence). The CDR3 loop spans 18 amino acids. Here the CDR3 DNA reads TGTGCCAGCAGCTTGGGATTTAGCGGTCCTGGGTCCTACAATGAGCAGTTCTTC. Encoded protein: CASSLGFSGPGSYNEQFF.

The CDR3 region has the DNA TGTGCCACCAGCAGAGAGCAGGGGCAGAATCAGCCCCAGCATTTT. It codes for CATSREQGQNQPQHF. The rearrangement joins TRBV15 to TRBJ1-5, with D perhaps TRBD1 (6 bases). V was cut by 0 bases and J by 4 bases, with 10 bases left in between. This CDR3 contains 15 residues. Germline values: CDR1 LNHNV, CDR2 YYDKDF (reference sequence).

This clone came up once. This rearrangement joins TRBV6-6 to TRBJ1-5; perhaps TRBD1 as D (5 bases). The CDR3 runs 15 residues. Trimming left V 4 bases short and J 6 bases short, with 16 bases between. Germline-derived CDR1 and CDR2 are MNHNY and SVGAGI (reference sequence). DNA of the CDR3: TGTGCCAGCAGTTCCCCGGGGGGGGTCGGTCAGCCCCAGCATTTT. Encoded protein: CASSSPGGVGQPQHF.

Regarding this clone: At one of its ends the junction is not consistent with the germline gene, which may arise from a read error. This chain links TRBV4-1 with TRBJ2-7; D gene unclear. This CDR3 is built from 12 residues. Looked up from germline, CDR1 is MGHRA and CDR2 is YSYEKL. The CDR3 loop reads CASSQETGQLDF. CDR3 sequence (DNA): TGCGCCAGCAGCCAAGAGACCGGGCAGCTAGACTTC.

The CDR3 is CASSVDRQTDTQYF. The CDR3 DNA reads TGTGCCAGCAGCGTAGATAGACAGACAGATACGCAGTATTTT. The chain is built from TRBV9 and TRBJ2-3; possibly TRBD1 for D (5 bases). The CDR3 is 14 amino acids. Germline loops: CDR1 SGDLS, CDR2 YYNGEE. V lost 0 bases, J lost 3 bases, and 8 bases lay in between.

The CDR3 reads CASSLGGPVGETQYF. The CDR3 coding sequence is TGCGCCAGCAGCTTAGGGGGCCCAGTCGGAGAGACCCAGTACTTC. The rearrangement joins TRBV5-1 to TRBJ2-5; 7 bases line up with TRBD1. The germline V gene has CDR1 SGHRS and CDR2 YFSETQ. This CDR3 comprises 15 residues. With 2 bases clipped from V and 4 bases from J, the junction kept 8 bases outside the gene matches.

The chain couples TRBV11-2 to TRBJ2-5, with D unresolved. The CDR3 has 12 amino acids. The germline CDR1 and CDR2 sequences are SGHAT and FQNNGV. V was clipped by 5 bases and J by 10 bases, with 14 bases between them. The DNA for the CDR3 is TGTGCCAGCAGCCCCCTGGGTGGACGCCAGTACTTC. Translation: CASSPLGGRQYF. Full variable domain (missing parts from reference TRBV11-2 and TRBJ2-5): EAGVAQSPRYKIIEKRQSVAFWCNPISGHATLYWYQQILGQGPKLLIQFQNNGVVDDSQLPKDRFSAERLKGVDSTLKIQPAKLEDSAVYLCASSPLGGRQYFGPGTRLLVL.

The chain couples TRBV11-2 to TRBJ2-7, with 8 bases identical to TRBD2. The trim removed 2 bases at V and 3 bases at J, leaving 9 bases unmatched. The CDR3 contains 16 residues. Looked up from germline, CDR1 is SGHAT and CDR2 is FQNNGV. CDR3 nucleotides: TGTGCCAGCAGCTTAAGTAGCGGGGCAATAAACTACGAGCAGTACTTC. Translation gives CASSLSSGAINYEQYF. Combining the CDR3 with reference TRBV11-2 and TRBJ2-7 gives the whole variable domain EAGVAQSPRYKIIEKRQSVAFWCNPISGHATLYWYQQILGQGPKLLIQFQNNGVVDDSQLPKDRFSAERLKGVDSTLKIQPAKLEDSAVYLCASSLSSGAINYEQYFGPGTRLTVT.

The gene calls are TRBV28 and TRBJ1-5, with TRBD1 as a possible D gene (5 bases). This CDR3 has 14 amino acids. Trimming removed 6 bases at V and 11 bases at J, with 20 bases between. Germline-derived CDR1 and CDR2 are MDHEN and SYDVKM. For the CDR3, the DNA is TGTGCCAGCAGCGAGACAGCGACAATCAAAACCCAGCATTTT. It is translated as CASSETATIKTQHF.

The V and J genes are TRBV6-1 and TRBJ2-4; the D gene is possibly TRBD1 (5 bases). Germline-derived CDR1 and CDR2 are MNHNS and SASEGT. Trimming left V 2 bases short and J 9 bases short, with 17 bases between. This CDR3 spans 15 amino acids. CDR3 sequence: CASSELKGNKGIQYF. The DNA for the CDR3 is TGTGCCAGCAGTGAATTAAAGGGGAATAAGGGCATTCAGTACTTC.

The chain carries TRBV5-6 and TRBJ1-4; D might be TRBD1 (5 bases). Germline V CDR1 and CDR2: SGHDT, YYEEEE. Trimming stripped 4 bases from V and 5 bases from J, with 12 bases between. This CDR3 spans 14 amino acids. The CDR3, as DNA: TGTGCCAGCAGCAACAGGTATCCCAATGAAAAACTGTTTTTT. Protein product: CASSNRYPNEKLFF.

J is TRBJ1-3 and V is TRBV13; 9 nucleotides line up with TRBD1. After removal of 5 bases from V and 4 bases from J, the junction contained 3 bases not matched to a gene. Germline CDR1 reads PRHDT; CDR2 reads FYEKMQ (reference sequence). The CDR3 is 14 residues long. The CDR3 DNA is TGTGCCAGCAGCACGGGACAGGGAGGAAACACCATATATTTT. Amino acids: CASSTGQGGNTIYF.

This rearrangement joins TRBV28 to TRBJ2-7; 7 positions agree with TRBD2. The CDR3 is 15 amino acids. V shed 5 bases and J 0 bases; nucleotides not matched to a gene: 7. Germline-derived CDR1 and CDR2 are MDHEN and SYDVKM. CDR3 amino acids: CASSGSGASSYEQYF. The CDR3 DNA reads TGTGCCAGCAGTGGCAGCGGGGCGAGCTCCTACGAGCAGTACTTC.

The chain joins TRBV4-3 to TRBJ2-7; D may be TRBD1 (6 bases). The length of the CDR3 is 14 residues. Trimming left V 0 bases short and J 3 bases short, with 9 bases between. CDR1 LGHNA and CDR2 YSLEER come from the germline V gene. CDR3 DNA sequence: TGCGCCAGCAGCCAAGAGGACAGCTACTACGAGCAGTACTTC. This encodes CASSQEDSYYEQYF.

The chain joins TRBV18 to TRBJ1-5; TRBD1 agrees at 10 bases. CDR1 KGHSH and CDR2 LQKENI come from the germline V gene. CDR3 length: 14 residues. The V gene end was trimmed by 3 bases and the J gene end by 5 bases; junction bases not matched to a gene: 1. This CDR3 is CASSPTGGDQPQHF. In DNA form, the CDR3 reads TGTGCCAGCTCACCGACAGGGGGCGATCAGCCCCAGCATTTT.